This is a list of T cell receptor beta chains from one sample in a study of response to subunit inactivated influenza vaccine. One entry per CDR3 protein, called by TCRdb with MiXCR from the RT-PCR reads. The table records around 480,000 distinct CDR3 sequences, roughly 9.7% of them present only once. The sample here was PBMCs from blood, taken 45 days after vaccination. These receptors originate from a man aged 45-60 years who received an inactivated influenza vaccine. Each CDR3 is given with its conserved first and last residue. D genes are given only for firm matches.

V	J	D	length	CDR3
TRBV29-1	TRBJ2-2	-	13	CSGTGMVAGELFF
TRBV5-1	TRBJ2-5	TRBD1	13	CASRVQGRETQYF
TRBV5-1	TRBJ2-1	TRBD1	13	CASSGDREYEQFF
TRBV12-3/TRBV12-4	TRBJ2-7	-	14	CASSFWQRSYEQYF
TRBV12-3/TRBV12-4	TRBJ2-1	-	16	CASSLRRSASYNEQFF
TRBV5-1	TRBJ2-1	-	16	CASSLLSQGAYNEQFF
TRBV5-1	TRBJ1-2	TRBD1	15	CASSLAGGQLYGYTF
TRBV5-1	TRBJ2-3	TRBD1	17	CASSGPPRGLSTDTQYF
TRBV27	TRBJ2-7	-	13	CASLAYSTYEQYF
TRBV4-1	TRBJ2-5	-	14	CASSQGFIRETQYF
TRBV3-1	TRBJ2-3	-	15	CASSITGQGTDTQYF
TRBV20-1	TRBJ1-6	-	13	CSASTSYNSPLHF
TRBV7-8	TRBJ2-7	-	14	CASSPTQLPYEQYF
TRBV29-1	TRBJ2-5	-	12	CSVDFLQETQYF
TRBV20-1	TRBJ1-1	-	12	CSATPGNTEAFF
TRBV14	TRBJ1-1	-	15	CASSRTGLRNTEAFF